This T cell receptor beta chain was retrieved from a study of cytomegalovirus exposure and HLA in healthy donors. The wider study: Inside one of the first data releases sat about 85 million unique TCRs taken from HLA-typed donors. There were some 410 genotyped donors. Of these, roughly 86% fell in the genetic ancestry cluster associated with self-reported Caucasian donors.

Points on this clone: Its antigen is not identified.

Study-level results: In a later analysis, most CMV-associated TCR beta chains appeared HLA-restricted. An analysis done earlier found most TCR beta V segments productive about 87% or about 30% of the time.

PCR employed 60 Vbeta and 13 Jbeta primers. Generated by immunoSEQ multiplex PCR, the TCRdb table keeps only in-frame clones and is missing some. In the table there are over 65,000 clones, 70% to 85% of which are singletons. The CDR3 spans 15 residues. Trimming removed 1 base from V and 0 bases from J, with 8 bases in between. Germline V lookup: CDR1 SGHRS, CDR2 YFSETQ. This chain joins TRBV5-1 and TRBJ2-1; weak D call: TRBD1 (6 bases). Material for sequencing was PBMCs. This sequence was found in a middle-aged woman in good health and CMV-seronegative. The CDR3 loop reads CASSLTGSSYNEQFF. The CDR3 DNA sequence: TGCGCCAGCAGCTTGACAGGGAGCTCCTACAATGAGCAGTTCTTC.